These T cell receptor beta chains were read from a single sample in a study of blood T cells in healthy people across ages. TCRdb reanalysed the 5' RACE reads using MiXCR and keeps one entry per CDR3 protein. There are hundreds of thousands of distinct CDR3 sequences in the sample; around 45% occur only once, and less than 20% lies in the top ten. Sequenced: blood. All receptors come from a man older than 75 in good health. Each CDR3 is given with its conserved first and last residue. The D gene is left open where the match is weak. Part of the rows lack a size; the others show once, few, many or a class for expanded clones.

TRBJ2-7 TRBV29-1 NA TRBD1 TGCAGCGTCGTGTACTCGACAGGGACCACCTACGAGCAGTACTTC CSVVYSTGTTYEQYF
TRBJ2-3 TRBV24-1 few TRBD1 TGTGCCACCAGTGATCGGACAGGGTACGCAGATACGCAGTATTTT CATSDRTGYADTQYF
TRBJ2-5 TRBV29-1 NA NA TGCAGCGTTGGAAGGCAGGAAGAGACCCAGTACTTC CSVGRQEETQYF
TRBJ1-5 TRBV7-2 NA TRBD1 TGTGCCAGCAGCTTTGACAGGGCAAGCAATCAGCCCCAGCATTTT CASSFDRASNQPQHF
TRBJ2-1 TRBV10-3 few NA TGTGCCATCAGTGGGCCGTCTAGGGGGGTAAGCTCCTACAATGAGCAGTTCTTC CAISGPSRGVSSYNEQFF
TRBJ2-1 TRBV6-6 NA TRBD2 TGTGCCAGCAAGGAGCGGGGCACCTCCTACAATGAGCAGTTCTTC CASKERGTSYNEQFF
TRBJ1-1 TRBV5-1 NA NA TGCGCCAGCAGCTTGGCCCAGGGAAGGAACACTGAAGCTTTCTTT CASSLAQGRNTEAFF
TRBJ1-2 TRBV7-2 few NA TGTGCCAGCAGCTTAGGGCGCGGCTACACCTTC CASSLGRGYTF
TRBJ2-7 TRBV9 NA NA TGTGCCAGCAGCGTAGAGGCAGGGGACGGATACGAGCAGTACTTC CASSVEAGDGYEQYF
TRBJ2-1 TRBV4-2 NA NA TGTGCCAGCAGCCAAGATATGGCGGGGCAGTTCTTC CASSQDMAGQFF
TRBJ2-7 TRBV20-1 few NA TGCAGTGCTAAGGACCACTCCTACGAGCAGTACTTC CSAKDHSYEQYF
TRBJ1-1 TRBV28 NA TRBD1 TGTGCCAGCTCACGACAGGGGGCCGGCACTGAAACTTTCTTT CASSRQGAGTETFF
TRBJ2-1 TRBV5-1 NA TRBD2 TGCGCCAGCAGCTTGAGGACTAGCGGGAGACCTGAGCAGTTCTTC CASSLRTSGRPEQFF
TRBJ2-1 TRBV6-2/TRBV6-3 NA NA TGTGCCAGCAGTTTTTCGTTTCCGGGGGCTAGCTCCTACAATGAGCAGTTCTTC CASSFSFPGASSYNEQFF
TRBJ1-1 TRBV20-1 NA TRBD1 TGCAGCGCTACAGGGGATACTGAAGCTTTCTTT CSATGDTEAFF
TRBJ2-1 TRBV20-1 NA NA TGCAGTGCTAGTAACACCTACAATGAGCAGTTCTTC CSASNTYNEQFF
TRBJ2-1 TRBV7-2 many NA TGTGCCAGCAGCTTAGCCAGGGGAGACAATGAGCAGTTCTTC CASSLARGDNEQFF
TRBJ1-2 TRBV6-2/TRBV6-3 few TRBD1 TGTGCCAGCAGTTACAGAACAGGGGGCGCCTCTGGCTACACCTTC CASSYRTGGASGYTF
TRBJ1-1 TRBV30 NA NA TGTGCCTGGGAGGTGGGCCCCAACACTGAAGCTTTCTTT CAWEVGPNTEAFF
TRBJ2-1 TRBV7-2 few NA TGTGCCAGCAGCCCCGCCCTTCAGGAGCAGTTCTTC CASSPALQEQFF
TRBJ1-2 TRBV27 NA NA TGTGCCAGCAGTTCTTCACCCTATGGCTACACCTTC CASSSSPYGYTF
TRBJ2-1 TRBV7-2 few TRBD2 TGTGCCAGCAGCAGCGGGAGGCTCAATGAGCAGTTCTTC CASSSGRLNEQFF
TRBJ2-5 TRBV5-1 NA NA TGCGCCAGCAGCTTGGCCGGGCGGGCTAGCGATCGAGAGACCCAGTACTTC CASSLAGRASDRETQYF
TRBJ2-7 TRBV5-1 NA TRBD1 TGCGCCAGCAGCCCCTCCACAGGGGGCTACGAGCAGTACTTC CASSPSTGGYEQYF
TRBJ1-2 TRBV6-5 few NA TGTGCCAGCAAAACGGGGGGGTTGGATGGCTACACCTTC CASKTGGLDGYTF
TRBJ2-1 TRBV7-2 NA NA TGTGCCAGCAGCTGGGACTCCTCCCTCAATGAGCAGTTCTTC CASSWDSSLNEQFF
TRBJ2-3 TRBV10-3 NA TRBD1 TGTGCCATCAGAGGACAGGGGGCGCGGGGTTTTCAAGATACGCAGTATTTT CAIRGQGARGFQDTQYF
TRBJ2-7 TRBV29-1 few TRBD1 TGCAGCGTTAGACAGGGGGCGGGCGGGACCACCTACGAGCAGTACTTC CSVRQGAGGTTYEQYF
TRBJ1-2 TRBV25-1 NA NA TGTGCCAGCAGTGGGAGGGGGACTTATGGCTACACCTTC CASSGRGTYGYTF
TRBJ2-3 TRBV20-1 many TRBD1 TGCAGTGCTAGAGATGGGACAGGGCTTTTAGCAGATACGCAGTATTTT CSARDGTGLLADTQYF
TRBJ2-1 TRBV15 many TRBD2 TGTGCCACCAGCGGTGGGACTAGGGGCGATGAGCAGTTCTTC CATSGGTRGDEQFF
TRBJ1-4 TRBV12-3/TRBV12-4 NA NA TGTGCCAGCAGCCCCGGGCGGGAAAAACTGTTTTTT CASSPGREKLFF
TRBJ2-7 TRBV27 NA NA TGTGCCAGCAGTTTCGGGGCAGACAGCTACGAGCAGTACTTC CASSFGADSYEQYF
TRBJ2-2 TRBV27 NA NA TGTGCCACCGGGACAATGCTAGGGGAGCTGTTTTTT CATGTMLGELFF
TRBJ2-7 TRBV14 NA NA TGTGCCAGCAGCCCACGGGACGCCGTGCACGAGCAGTACTTC CASSPRDAVHEQYF